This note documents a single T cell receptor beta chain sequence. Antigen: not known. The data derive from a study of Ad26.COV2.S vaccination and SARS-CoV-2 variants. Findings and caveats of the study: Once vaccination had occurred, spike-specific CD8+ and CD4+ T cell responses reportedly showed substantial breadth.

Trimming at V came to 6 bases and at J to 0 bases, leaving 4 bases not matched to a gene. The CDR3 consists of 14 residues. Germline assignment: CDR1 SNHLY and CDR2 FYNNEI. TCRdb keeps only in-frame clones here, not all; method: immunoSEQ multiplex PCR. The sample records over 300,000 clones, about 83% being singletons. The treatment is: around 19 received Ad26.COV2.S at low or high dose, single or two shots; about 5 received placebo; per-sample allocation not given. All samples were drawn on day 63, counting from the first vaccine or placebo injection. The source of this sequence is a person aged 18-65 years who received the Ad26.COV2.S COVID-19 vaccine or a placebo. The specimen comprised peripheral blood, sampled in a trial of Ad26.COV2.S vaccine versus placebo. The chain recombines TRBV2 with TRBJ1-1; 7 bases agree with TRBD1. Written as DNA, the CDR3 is TGTGCCAGCAGGCTCGGACAGGTGAACACTGAAGCTTTCTTT. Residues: CASRLGQVNTEAFF.